This entry lists 31 T cell receptor beta chains sequenced from one sample in a study of blood T cell repertoires in COVID-19. Sequencing was performed with immunoSEQ multiplex PCR; in TCRdb, only in-frame clones are kept and a portion is missing. The sample holds 45,000 to 50,000 clones, 88% seen once. Sequenced input: peripheral blood. The receptors here all came from a man in his forties or fifties with active COVID-19.

As DNA, the CDR3 is TGTGCCAGCCGGGGGGATGGTGAAAAACTGTTTTTT. Its protein is CASRGDGEKLFF. The chain employs TRBV6-5 and TRBJ1-4, with a tentative D call TRBD1 (5 bases). The V end was cut by 8 bases, the J end by 7 bases, with 11 bases between. This CDR3 has 12 amino acids. Germline lookup yields CDR1 MNHEY and CDR2 SVGAGI.

The rearrangement joins TRBV3-1 (or the pseudogene TRBV3-2) to TRBJ1-6, with a tentative D call TRBD1 (5 bases). This CDR3 has 16 amino acids. Trimming left V 2 bases short and J 6 bases short, with 14 bases between. Germline assignment: CDR1 LGHDT and CDR2 YNNKEL (reference sequence). The CDR3 loop reads CASSQSSRGINSPLHF. DNA for the CDR3: TGTGCCAGCAGCCAATCAAGCCGGGGGATTAATTCACCCCTCCACTTT.

V is TRBV2 and J is TRBJ1-5; D gene unclear. Trimming pared 6 bases from V and 3 bases from J, leaving 15 bases between. Germline CDR1 is SNHLY and CDR2 is FYNNEI. The CDR3 is 15 residues long. This CDR3 is CASRGQLHDNQPQHF. CDR3 coding DNA: TGTGCCAGCAGGGGCCAACTCCATGACAATCAGCCCCAGCATTTT.

This clone was found once. V is TRBV5-6 and J is TRBJ2-3; 10 nucleotides agree with TRBD2. Losses at the gene ends were 0 bases for V and 4 bases for J; bases not matched to a gene: 8. The CDR3 is made up of 17 amino acids. Germline V lookup: CDR1 SGHDT, CDR2 YYEEEE. Here the CDR3 DNA reads TGTGCCAGCAGCTTGGCCTTACTAGCGGGGCAGGCAGATACGCAGTATTTT. Translating it yields CASSLALLAGQADTQYF.

CDR3 DNA: TGTGCCAGCAGTTACTCGTATTCAGGGGGAGAGACCCAGTACTTC. Its protein is CASSYSYSGGETQYF. The rearrangement joins TRBV6-6 to TRBJ2-5; TRBD1 aligns across 7 bases. Germline CDR1 and CDR2: MNHNY and SVGAGI (reference sequence). V was clipped by 0 bases and J by 4 bases; unmatched bases: 5. There are 15 residues in the CDR3.

The chain combines TRBV7-9 with TRBJ2-6, with 8 bases fitting TRBD1. This CDR3 contains 16 residues. The V gene end was trimmed by 3 bases and the J gene end by 4 bases; junction bases not matched to a gene: 5. Per the germline V gene, CDR1 is SEHNR and CDR2 is FQNEAQ (reference sequence). The CDR3 loop is CASSFPQGAGANVLTF. CDR3 DNA: TGTGCCAGCAGCTTCCCTCAGGGGGCCGGGGCCAACGTCCTGACTTTC.

The chain employs TRBV5-1 and TRBJ2-2, with 8 bases aligning to TRBD2. The CDR3 totals 14 residues. The junction had 1 base not matched to a gene; V was cut back by 2 bases and J by 4 bases. In germline, CDR1 is SGHRS, CDR2 YFSETQ. The CDR3 spells CASSFRGGTGELFF. CDR3 bases: TGCGCCAGCAGCTTCCGGGGGGGCACCGGGGAGCTGTTTTTT.

The chain uses TRBV15 and TRBJ2-1; 7 bases are a match to TRBD1. The CDR3 runs 15 residues. The germline gives CDR1 LNHNV, CDR2 YYDKDF (reference sequence). V was clipped by 0 bases and J by 3 bases; unmatched bases: 2. CDR3 bases: TGTGCCACCAGCAGAGAGGGACAGATCTACAATGAGCAGTTCTTC. Amino acid sequence: CATSREGQIYNEQFF.

The chain is built from TRBV29-1 and TRBJ2-7; 7 nucleotides agree with TRBD2. The CDR3 extends over 15 amino acids. Germline loops: CDR1 SQVTM, CDR2 ANQGSEA. Germline trimming cut 2 bases from V and 4 bases from J; bases unmatched to any gene: 11. CDR3 DNA: TGCAGCGTTGAATCCCCAGGACTAGGCAGTTACGAGCAGTACTTC. Encoded protein: CSVESPGLGSYEQYF.

The chain recombines TRBV24-1 with TRBJ2-2, with D possibly TRBD2 on 6 matching bases. Trimming took off 3 bases at V and 5 bases at J, with 12 bases between the two ends. Germline V CDR1 and CDR2: KGHDR, SFDVKD. CDR3 length: 15 amino acids. In DNA form, the CDR3 reads TGTGCCACCAGTGATCCCGGACTAAGGACCGGGGAGCTGTTTTTT. Its translation: CATSDPGLRTGELFF.

The chain uses TRBV5-5 and TRBJ2-1; D is unclear. The germline V and J ends were trimmed by 1 base and 3 bases, with 11 bases remaining between them. From germline, CDR1 is SGHKS and CDR2 YYEKEE (reference sequence). The CDR3 covers 15 residues. The CDR3 DNA is TGTGCCAGCAGCTTGCCCATGGAGAACTACAATGAGCAGTTCTTC. It translates to CASSLPMENYNEQFF.

The chain combines TRBV5-4 with TRBJ1-1; 11 bases match TRBD1. Germline V gene data show CDR1 as SGHNT and CDR2 as YYREEE (reference sequence). This CDR3 region has 16 residues. The V segment lost 4 bases and the J segment 4 bases; nucleotides outside the gene matches: 9. CDR3 amino acids: CASSPRTGTGGTEAFF. The CDR3 nucleotides are TGTGCCAGCAGCCCCAGAACCGGGACAGGGGGCACTGAAGCTTTCTTT.

The chain couples TRBV5-4 to TRBJ2-7, with a weak D call TRBD2 (6 bases). This CDR3 contains 16 residues. Germline values: CDR1 SGHNT, CDR2 YYREEE (reference sequence). Trimming took off 4 bases at V and 0 bases at J, with 17 bases between the two ends. For the CDR3, the DNA is TGTGCCAGCAGCGCCGGTGGAGCGGGCCTCTCCTACGAGCAGTACTTC. Protein: CASSAGGAGLSYEQYF.

This clone was counted once. CDR3 in DNA: TGTGCCAGTAGCTCACCCCCCCGGACAGGGGGATCCTCTGGGGCCAACGTCCTGACTTTC. Encoded protein: CASSSPPRTGGSSGANVLTF. V is TRBV19 and J is TRBJ2-6; 10 bases are shared with TRBD1. From germline, CDR1 is LNHDA and CDR2 SQIVND (reference sequence). V lost 6 bases to trimming and J lost 0 bases; unmatched junction nucleotides: 14. The CDR3 loop spans 20 amino acids.

The chain carries TRBV7-6 and TRBJ1-3, with 7 bases identical to TRBD1. The CDR3 spans 17 residues. The V segment lost 0 bases and the J segment 0 bases; nucleotides outside the gene matches: 5. CDR1 is SGHVS, CDR2 FNYEAQ, per germline. The CDR3 bases are TGTGCCAGCAGCTTAGCTCGACAGGGACTCTCTGGAAACACCATATATTTT. Its translation is CASSLARQGLSGNTIYF.

The count of this clone is one. The rearrangement joins TRBV19 to TRBJ1-6; D unclear. V was shortened by 1 base and J by 0 bases, with 16 bases between the two germline ends. This CDR3 contains 19 residues. From germline, CDR1 is LNHDA and CDR2 SQIVND (reference sequence). CDR3 sequence reads: CASSIVGPRPSSYNSPLHF. The CDR3 nucleotides are TGTGCCAGTAGTATAGTGGGCCCACGTCCGAGCTCCTATAATTCACCCCTCCACTTT. The whole variable domain, remainder taken from reference TRBV19 and TRBJ1-6, is DGGITQSPKYLFRKEGQNVTLSCEQNLNHDAMYWYRQDPGQGLRLIYYSQIVNDFQKGDIAEGYSVSREKKESFPLTVTSAQKNPTAFYLCASSIVGPRPSSYNSPLHFGNGTRLTVT.

The genes are TRBV4-2 and TRBJ2-5; 10 bases are a match to TRBD2. This CDR3 has 15 amino acids. Germline CDR1 is LGHNA and CDR2 is YNFKEQ. V dropped 3 bases and J dropped 5; count of bases not matched to a gene: 6. The CDR3 is CASSHSGGRGETQYF. DNA for the CDR3: TGTGCCAGCAGCCATAGCGGGGGGCGAGGGGAGACCCAGTACTTC.

This clone was recorded a few times. The V call is TRBV7-2, the J call TRBJ2-2, with 9 nucleotides matching TRBD2. The CDR3 runs 15 residues. CDR1 is SGHTA and CDR2 is FQGNSA in the germline V gene. Trimming at V came to 4 bases and at J to 0 bases, leaving 0 bases not matched to a gene. The CDR3 sequence: CASSSSGANTGELFF. The CDR3 DNA is TGTGCCAGCAGCTCTAGCGGGGCGAACACCGGGGAGCTGTTTTTT.

V usage is TRBV19 and J usage is TRBJ2-1, with TRBD1 matching 7 bases. With V trimmed by 3 bases and J by 8 bases, 7 bases remained unmatched. The CDR3 length is 14 residues. From germline, CDR1 is LNHDA and CDR2 SQIVND (reference sequence). The CDR3 loop reads CASSIQRQGDEQFF. The CDR3 DNA sequence: TGTGCCAGTAGTATTCAAAGACAGGGCGATGAGCAGTTCTTC.

The chain has TRBV25-1 and TRBJ2-2, with 15 bases lining up with TRBD2. The CDR3 extends over 18 amino acids. Germline assignment: CDR1 MGHDK and CDR2 SYGVNS. V trimming: 1 base; J trimming: 6 bases; junction bases outside the gene matches: 6. The DNA for the CDR3 is TGTGCCAGCAGTGAATGGGGACTAGCGGGGGGTGGCGCCGGGGAGCTGTTTTTT. Its translation is CASSEWGLAGGGAGELFF.

The count of this clone is one. This chain connects TRBV10-3 to TRBJ1-5; 11 bases fit TRBD1. Looked up from germline, CDR1 is ENHRY and CDR2 is SYGVKD. The CDR3 is made up of 14 amino acids. The V gene end was trimmed by 6 bases and the J gene end by 6 bases; junction bases not matched to a gene: 4. The DNA for the CDR3 is TGTGCCATCAGCAGGACAGGGGGCGGTCAGCCCCAGCATTTT. Encoded protein: CAISRTGGGQPQHF.

V usage is TRBV28 and J usage is TRBJ2-7, with D maybe TRBD1 (6 bases). Trimming took 7 bases from V and 0 from J, leaving 16 bases between them. Germline-derived CDR1 and CDR2 are MDHEN and SYDVKM. The CDR3 is 15 residues long. CDR3: CASTPPGVGSYEQYF. The DNA of the CDR3 is TGTGCCAGCACTCCGCCAGGGGTCGGCTCCTACGAGCAGTACTTC.

The V gene is TRBV7-2, the J gene TRBJ2-1; D unresolved. Germline V CDR1 and CDR2: SGHTA, FQGNSA. Trimming took 0 bases from V and 7 from J, leaving 7 bases between them. CDR3 length equals 13 residues. The CDR3 DNA sequence: TGTGCCAGCAGCTTAGCGCTTCAGAATGAGCAGTTCTTC. Its translation: CASSLALQNEQFF.

This clone rates as medium-sized (0.01 to 0.1%). This chain links TRBV19 with TRBJ1-1, with 7 positions matching TRBD1. Germline assignment: CDR1 LNHDA and CDR2 SQIVND (reference sequence). J was trimmed by 0 bases and V by 3 bases; bases with no gene match: 7. The CDR3 has 16 amino acids. CDR3 in amino acids: CASSIGDSNMNTEAFF. CDR3 nucleotide sequence: TGTGCCAGTAGTATTGGGGACAGCAACATGAACACTGAAGCTTTCTTT.

V is TRBV28 and J is TRBJ1-6, with D unclear. This CDR3 is built from 14 residues. V was cut by 10 bases and J by 0 bases, with 10 bases left in between. Germline V gene sequence: CDR1 MDHEN, CDR2 SYDVKM. The CDR3 loop is CATRSHSYNSPLHF. For the CDR3, the DNA is TGTGCCACCAGGAGTCACTCCTATAATTCACCCCTCCACTTT.

The rearrangement uses TRBV29-1 and TRBJ1-1; no clear D gene. The CDR3 spans 13 residues. From germline, CDR1 is SQVTM and CDR2 ANQGSEA. With 2 bases removed from V and 3 bases from J, the gap between germline ends came to 10 bases. CDR3: CSVERGFDTEAFF. Written as DNA, the CDR3 is TGCAGCGTTGAACGGGGTTTTGACACTGAAGCTTTCTTT.

This clone came up a few times. A read error may produce the germline difference seen at one junction end. This chain connects TRBV9 to TRBJ2-7, with TRBD1 identical over 8 bases. Germline V gives CDR1 SGDLS, CDR2 YYNGEE. The CDR3 spans 15 residues. The CDR3 DNA reads as TGTGCCAGCAGCGTAGAGGCAGGGGGCTCCCACGAGCAGTACTTC. It yields the protein CASSVEAGGSHEQYF.

V and J are TRBV19 and TRBJ1-2; D is possibly TRBD1 (5 bases). This CDR3 has 15 residues. Germline values: CDR1 LNHDA, CDR2 SQIVND (reference sequence). V lost 5 bases, J lost 4 bases, and 17 bases lay in between. The CDR3 protein is CASSGEGSFIYGYTF. CDR3 nucleotide sequence: TGTGCCAGTAGTGGGGAGGGGTCGTTCATCTATGGCTACACCTTC.

The rearrangement uses TRBV7-8 and TRBJ1-2, with D hard to call. Trimming stripped 0 bases from V and 3 bases from J, with 11 bases between. The germline gives CDR1 SGHVS, CDR2 FQNEAQ. The CDR3 has 15 residues. As DNA, the CDR3 is TGTGCCAGCAGCTTAGCAGACCTGGAGTACTATGGCTACACCTTC. Translating it yields CASSLADLEYYGYTF. Full variable domain (rest looked up from reference TRBV7-8 and TRBJ1-2): GAGVSQSPRYKVAKRGQDVALRCDPISGHVSLFWYQQALGQGPEFLTYFQNEAQLDKSGLPSDRFFAERPEGSVSTLKIQRTQQEDSAVYLCASSLADLEYYGYTFGSGTRLTVV.

This chain joins TRBV10-1 and TRBJ2-5; TRBD1 is a possible D gene (6 bases). V was clipped by 4 bases and J by 2 bases, with 14 bases between them. The CDR3 contains 15 residues. Germline loops: CDR1 WNHNN, CDR2 SYGVQD (reference sequence). DNA of the CDR3: TGCGCCAGCAGTGCCCACAGGGCCGGACAAGAGACCCAGTACTTC. The encoded protein is CASSAHRAGQETQYF.

CDR3 region: CASSLSLGSYEQYF. CDR3 DNA: TGTGCCAGCAGTTTATCGCTAGGAAGCTACGAGCAGTACTTC. J is TRBJ2-7 and V is TRBV28; D remains unclear. The CDR3 is 14 amino acids. Germline CDR1 MDHEN, CDR2 SYDVKM. With 1 base removed from V and 3 bases from J, the gap between germline ends came to 10 bases.